This entry is about one T cell receptor beta chain. Its antigen remains undetermined. Base qualities are not at hand, and no much larger clone is one base apart. From the cysteine through the phenylalanine, the CDR3 covers 15 amino acids. Here the CDR3 DNA is all that survives: 45 bases in frame from base 1. CDR1 and CDR2, looked up from the germline V gene (reference sequence), are MNHNY and SVGAGI. V and J lose 0 bases and 0 bases, and a span of 6 bases separates them. Whole blood was collected in K2EDTA tubes by collaborating institutions according to the institutions' own protocols. For TCRbeta analysis, collaborators shipped samples as frozen whole blood, isolated PBMCs, or DNA extracted from either of those sample types. TCRbeta CDR3 regions were amplified from genomic DNA using the immunoSEQ Assay, a bias-controlled multiplex PCR. The study's processing was this. Within the assay, amplification of reference gene primers was used to estimate how many nucleated cells each sample contained. To quantify the absolute abundance of each unique TCRbeta CDR3 rearrangement, sequence reads were collapsed and filtered. For each sample, productive Simpson clonality was calculated as the square root of Simpson's diversity index over productive rearrangements. TCRdb provides this immuneACCESS table in a form limited to in-frame rearrangements. Some clones are lacking; in checked studies, under half of them reflect an unresolved V gene, and why the rest are absent is not known. The DNA was the basis for D and trimming; V, J and clone size are from that table. Across this sample there are about 190,000 clones, with 88% seen only once. The ten largest account for approximately 1.5% of the sample.

This sample is drawn from a study of blood T cell repertoires in COVID-19 (TCRdb year 2020). Concerning the study at large: The collaborator samples originated in the United States, Italy and Spain and spanned the acute and convalescent phases of COVID-19. The repertoires were released in a freely available public database meant as a resource for research on the immune response to SARS-CoV-2. Samples were obtained from the ongoing ImmuneRACE study (first 160 participants) and from some 1,200 subjects provided by 6 global collaborators. Subjects who had been exposed to COVID-19, were actively infected with it, or had recovered from it provided the deeply sampled blood TCRbeta repertoires that made up the dataset. Where available, HLA class I and class II types were obtained from metadata supplied by the sample provider rather than from assay-based typing. The material from the prospective study consisted of cDNA or gDNA derived from T cells, B-cell-depleted T cells, or PBMCs. Nearly every sample came with metadata listing a de-identified subject ID, COVID-19 status, age in years and sex. Findings and caveats that apply to the study as a whole: The quantity of clinical and demographic metadata differed by source and by participant and was supplied without curation.

This sequence uses TRBV6-6 and TRBJ2-1; no confident D gene assignment can be made. The receptor was isolated from a man between 18 and 29 years old with active or convalescent COVID-19. Sequencing used peripheral blood. The DNA sequence is TGTGCCAGCAGTTACTCGACGGGCTCCTACAATGAGCAGTTCTTC. This gives the protein CASSYSTGSYNEQFF.